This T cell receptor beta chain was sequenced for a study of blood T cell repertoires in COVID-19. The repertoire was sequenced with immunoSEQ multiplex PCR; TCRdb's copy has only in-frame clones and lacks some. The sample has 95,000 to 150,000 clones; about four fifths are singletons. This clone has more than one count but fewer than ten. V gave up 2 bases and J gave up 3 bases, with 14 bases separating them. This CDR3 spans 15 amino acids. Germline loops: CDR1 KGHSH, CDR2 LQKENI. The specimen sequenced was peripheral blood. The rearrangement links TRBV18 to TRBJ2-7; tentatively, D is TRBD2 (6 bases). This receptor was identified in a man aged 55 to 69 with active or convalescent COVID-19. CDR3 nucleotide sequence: TGTGCCAGCTCACCAAGGACGGGAGCCCTCTACGAGCAGTACTTC. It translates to CASSPRTGALYEQYF.